The 32 T cell receptor beta chains given below trace back to one sample, sequenced in a study of CD8 T cells in ankylosing spondylitis. TCRdb itself ran the 5' RACE reads through MiXCR, one entry per CDR3 protein. The sample records about 360,000 distinct CDR3 sequences, 20% being singletons. Sequencing was done on a sample of blood, either unsorted or a sorted T cell fraction (not recorded which). The receptors shown here come from a male donor with ankylosing spondylitis or in good health (not recorded which).

The J gene is TRBJ1-1, the V gene TRBV2; the D is unclear. The V gene lost 3 bases and the J gene lost 4 bases, with 18 bases spanning the gap. The V gene's germline CDR1 is SNHLY and CDR2 FYNNEI. The CDR3 runs 16 residues. Here the CDR3 reads CASSDPSGFRGTEAFF. The CDR3 DNA sequence: TGTGCCAGCAGTGACCCTTCCGGGTTCCGGGGCACTGAAGCTTTCTTT. Full variable domain (outside the CDR3, taken from reference TRBV2 and TRBJ1-1): EPEVTQTPSHQVTQMGQEVILRCVPISNHLYFYWYRQILGQKVEFLVSFYNNEISEKSEIFDDQFSVERPDGSNFTLKIRSTKLEDSAMYFCASSDPSGFRGTEAFFGQGTRLTVV.

J is TRBJ2-1 and V is TRBV9; 10 nucleotides agree with TRBD2. V lost 4 bases and J lost 8; bases outside the gene matches: 12. CDR1 and CDR2 from the germline V gene are SGDLS and YYNGEE. CDR3 size: 16 residues. This chain's CDR3 is CASSPSLAGVGDEQFF. CDR3 nucleotide sequence: TGTGCCAGCAGCCCCAGTCTAGCGGGGGTCGGCGATGAGCAGTTCTTC.

The chain uses TRBV7-9 and TRBJ2-7; D is undetermined. V was pared by 1 base and J by 6 bases, with 10 bases between. CDR3 size: 13 residues. The germline V gene has CDR1 SEHNR and CDR2 FQNEAQ (reference sequence). CDR3 in DNA: TGTGCCAGCAGCTTAGGACAAGGGTTCGAGCAGTACTTC. It encodes CASSLGQGFEQYF.

In this sample, this clonotype turned up a few times. V is TRBV28 and J is TRBJ2-7, with TRBD1 as a possible D gene (6 bases). The CDR3 spans 13 residues. Germline values: CDR1 MDHEN, CDR2 SYDVKM. Trimming shortened V by 6 bases and J by 5 bases, and 14 bases separated the two germline ends. CDR3 DNA: TGTGCCAGCAGCCCCAACAGGGTCCACGAGCAGTACTTC. This encodes CASSPNRVHEQYF.

The sample holds a few counts of this clonotype. The chain couples TRBV7-2 to TRBJ2-7, with D maybe TRBD1 (5 bases). CDR3 length: 14 amino acids. Germline V lookup: CDR1 SGHTA, CDR2 FQGNSA. Trimming took 4 bases from V and 5 from J, leaving 15 bases between them. As DNA, the CDR3 is TGTGCCAGCAGCTCGATCCAGGGTAATCACGAGCAGTACTTC. Translation gives CASSSIQGNHEQYF.

In this sample, this clonotype turned up a few times. This sequence joins TRBV20-1 and TRBJ2-2; possible D gene TRBD2, 5 bases. The CDR3 runs 16 residues. Per the germline V gene, CDR1 is DFQATT and CDR2 is SNEGSKA (reference sequence). With 0 bases removed from V and 7 bases from J, the gap between germline ends came to 18 bases. CDR3 DNA: TGCAGTGCTAGAGACCCCGGGGAACTTAGCATCGGGGAGCTGTTTTTT. Its translation: CSARDPGELSIGELFF.

This clonotype was found a few times. The CDR3 loop is CAISELGGPSYNEQFF. The CDR3 coding sequence is TGTGCCATCAGTGAGCTGGGGGGGCCCTCCTACAATGAGCAGTTCTTC. The V and J genes are TRBV10-3 and TRBJ2-1; perhaps TRBD2 as D (7 bases). V lost 2 bases to trimming and J lost 0 bases, with 11 bases between them. The CDR3 totals 16 residues. In germline, CDR1 is ENHRY, CDR2 SYGVKD.

The chain employs TRBV12-3 or TRBV12-4 and TRBJ2-2; D might be TRBD1 (6 bases). V lost 6 bases to trimming and J lost 0 bases, with 8 bases between them. The CDR3 contains 14 residues. CDR3 protein: CASRGTSNTGELFF. CDR3 coding DNA: TGTGCCAGCAGGGGGACATCGAACACCGGGGAGCTGTTTTTT.

The table lists this clonotype with a few counts. This sequence joins TRBV6-5 and TRBJ1-1, with a possible D match to TRBD1 (6 bases). CDR3 length: 15 residues. Germline-derived CDR1 and CDR2 are MNHEY and SVGAGI. Deletions cut 0 bases from V and 6 bases from J, with 14 bases between. The CDR3 loop is CASSYSRGAVAEAFF. DNA for the CDR3: TGTGCCAGCAGTTACTCCCGGGGGGCTGTGGCTGAAGCTTTCTTT.

This clonotype was found a few times. V and J are TRBV4-1 and TRBJ2-5, with 10 bases fitting TRBD1. Looked up from germline, CDR1 is MGHRA and CDR2 is YSYEKL. This CDR3 spans 16 amino acids. The J segment lost 4 bases and the V segment lost 5 bases, leaving 10 bases of the junction unmatched. This chain's CDR3 is CASSTRQGADGETQYF. CDR3 nucleotide sequence: TGCGCCAGCAGCACCCGACAGGGGGCGGACGGAGAGACCCAGTACTTC.

This clonotype appeared a few times. This chain connects TRBV28 to TRBJ2-5; D unresolved. Germline V gene lookup returns CDR1 MDHEN and CDR2 SYDVKM. Trimming pared 0 bases from V and 1 base from J, leaving 6 bases between. There are 14 residues in the CDR3. Written as DNA, the CDR3 is TGTGCCAGCAGTTTATGGGGCGTCCAAGAGACCCAGTACTTC. This encodes CASSLWGVQETQYF.

The gene calls are TRBV27 and TRBJ2-5; perhaps TRBD2 as D (5 bases). From germline, CDR1 is MNHEY and CDR2 SMNVEV (reference sequence). Between the trimmed V and J ends, which lost 3 bases and 4 bases, there was a span of 15 bases. The CDR3 is made up of 15 amino acids. The CDR3 DNA sequence: TGTGCCAGCAGTTTTGATCTAGCTAGTTTAGAGACCCAGTACTTC. It encodes CASSFDLASLETQYF.

There are a few counts of this clonotype. The rearrangement links TRBV20-1 to TRBJ2-7, with TRBD1 identical over 12 bases. Germline V gives CDR1 DFQATT, CDR2 SNEGSKA (reference sequence). There are 14 residues in the CDR3. The J segment lost 4 bases and the V segment lost 4 bases, leaving 5 bases of the junction unmatched. DNA of the CDR3: TGCAGTGCTACATCGGGACAGGGGGCATACGAGCAGTACTTC. This sequence encodes CSATSGQGAYEQYF.

This chain links TRBV20-1 with TRBJ2-3, with TRBD2 as a possible D gene (6 bases). The V gene's germline CDR1 is DFQATT and CDR2 SNEGSKA (reference sequence). The CDR3 runs to 14 residues. The V and J ends lost 3 bases and 4 bases respectively, with 14 bases between them. The CDR3 sequence: CSARGRDWPDTQYF. DNA of the CDR3: TGCAGTGCTAGGGGCCGGGACTGGCCAGATACGCAGTATTTT.

The chain combines TRBV30 with TRBJ2-2; D is undetermined. V gave up 3 bases and J gave up 6 bases, with 8 bases separating them. The CDR3 sequence is 12 residues long. In germline, CDR1 is GTSNPN, CDR2 SVGIG (reference sequence). CDR3 coding DNA: TGTGCCTGGAGAATCCCTCCCGGGGAGCTGTTTTTT. Translation gives CAWRIPPGELFF.

This rearrangement joins TRBV12-3 or TRBV12-4 to TRBJ2-5, with 12 nucleotides matching TRBD2. V gave up 5 bases and J gave up 2 bases; unmatched junction bases: 6. The CDR3 contains 16 residues. The CDR3 spells CASSLRLAGVQETQYF. In DNA, the CDR3 is TGTGCCAGCAGTCTAAGACTAGCGGGGGTTCAAGAGACCCAGTACTTC.

A few counts support this clonotype. CDR3 sequence reads: CASSLVQTGVYYNEQFF. The CDR3, as DNA: TGTGCCAGCAGTTTAGTCCAAACAGGGGTGTACTACAATGAGCAGTTCTTC. The J gene is TRBJ2-1, the V gene TRBV27, with 7 bases fitting TRBD1. Germline V gene lookup returns CDR1 MNHEY and CDR2 SMNVEV (reference sequence). The CDR3 has 17 residues. With 2 bases clipped from V and 3 bases from J, the junction kept 10 bases outside the gene matches.

The chain joins TRBV4-1 to TRBJ2-3, with 9 bases matching TRBD2. The CDR3 sequence is 17 residues long. Trimming removed 4 bases from V and 2 bases from J; junction bases left unmatched: 10. Germline lookup yields CDR1 MGHRA and CDR2 YSYEKL. The CDR3 protein is CASSRNLGGGDTDTQYF. In nucleotides, the CDR3 is TGCGCCAGCAGCCGTAACCTCGGCGGGGGGGACACAGATACGCAGTATTTT.

This clonotype was found a few times. The chain uses TRBV11-1 and TRBJ2-6; a possible D gene is TRBD1 (6 bases). The CDR3 covers 19 residues. The V end lost 5 bases, the J end lost 1 base, and 21 bases lay between the germline ends. Germline lookup yields CDR1 SGHAT and CDR2 FQDESV (reference sequence). DNA of the CDR3: TGTGCCAGCAGCCATCTATCCGGGACACCAACTTCTGGGGCCAACGTCCTGACTTTC. Protein product: CASSHLSGTPTSGANVLTF.

CDR3 protein: CASSPGQGATEAFF. The DNA of the CDR3 is TGTGCCAGCAGCCCAGGACAGGGGGCCACTGAAGCTTTCTTT. The chain uses TRBV21-1 and TRBJ1-1; the DNA was not used to check the table's D call, TRBD1. TRBV21-1 is reported as a pseudogene. The CDR3 is 14 amino acids.

The chain couples TRBV20-1 to TRBJ2-1, with TRBD1 matching over 9 bases. Trimming cost V 2 bases and J 9 bases; bases outside gene matches: 17. Germline V gene sequence: CDR1 DFQATT, CDR2 SNEGSKA (reference sequence). This CDR3 contains 17 residues. The CDR3 sequence is CSARSGQGRISGAEQFF. DNA of the CDR3: TGCAGTGCTAGATCGGGACAGGGCCGGATCTCTGGGGCTGAGCAGTTCTTC.

The V call is TRBV11-2, the J call TRBJ2-7; the match to TRBD1 covers 9 bases. From germline, CDR1 is SGHAT and CDR2 FQNNGV. This CDR3 has 14 amino acids. V gave up 0 bases and J gave up 6 bases; unmatched junction bases: 3. CDR3 bases: TGTGCCAGCAGCTTAGATCGGGACAGGGTCGAGCAGTACTTC. This encodes CASSLDRDRVEQYF.

V usage is TRBV12-3 or TRBV12-4 and J usage is TRBJ1-2; 7 bases agree with TRBD1. Unmatched junction bases numbered 7, after V lost 5 bases and J lost 4 bases. The CDR3 has 14 residues. CDR3 sequence reads: CASSGSGQIYGYTF. CDR3 DNA sequence: TGTGCCAGCAGTGGCTCGGGACAGATCTATGGCTACACCTTC.

This chain links TRBV24-1 with TRBJ2-7; D is uncertain. The CDR3 has 12 amino acids. Germline loops: CDR1 KGHDR, CDR2 SFDVKD. The V gene lost 6 bases and the J gene lost 0 bases, with 5 bases spanning the gap. DNA of the CDR3: TGTGCCACCAGTATGGACTCCTACGAGCAGTACTTC. Residues: CATSMDSYEQYF.

V gene TRBV11-2 combines with J gene TRBJ2-7; TRBD2 agrees at 10 bases. Germline V gene lookup returns CDR1 SGHAT and CDR2 FQNNGV. This CDR3 is 15 amino acids long. V shed 1 base, J shed 2 bases, and the junction held 2 bases outside the gene matches. The CDR3 protein is CASSLASGGAYEQYF. The DNA of the CDR3 is TGTGCCAGCAGCTTAGCCAGCGGGGGGGCCTACGAGCAGTACTTC.

This sequence joins TRBV2 and TRBJ2-5, with TRBD2 identical over 8 bases. CDR1 and CDR2 (germline): SNHLY, FYNNEI. This CDR3 has 15 residues. J lost 4 bases, V lost 6 bases, and 10 bases had no gene match. The CDR3 bases are TGTGCCAGCAGAGCCGGGACTAGTCTCGGAGAGACCCAGTACTTC. This encodes CASRAGTSLGETQYF. Full variable domain (remainder filled in from reference TRBV2 and TRBJ2-5): EPEVTQTPSHQVTQMGQEVILRCVPISNHLYFYWYRQILGQKVEFLVSFYNNEISEKSEIFDDQFSVERPDGSNFTLKIRSTKLEDSAMYFCASRAGTSLGETQYFGPGTRLLVL.

This clonotype was seen a few times. The V call is TRBV4-2, the J call TRBJ2-1; tentative D call: TRBD2 (6 bases). Per the germline V gene, CDR1 is LGHNA and CDR2 is YNFKEQ. With 0 bases removed from V and 7 bases from J, the gap between germline ends came to 19 bases. CDR3 length: 17 residues. This CDR3 is CASSQDIGSGGLNEQFF. The CDR3 DNA sequence: TGTGCCAGCAGCCAAGACATTGGGAGTGGAGGGTTGAATGAGCAGTTCTTC.

This clonotype was detected a few times. This chain uses TRBV5-5 with TRBJ2-7, with TRBD1 as a possible D gene (5 bases). The CDR3 length is 14 residues. CDR1 and CDR2 (germline): SGHKS, YYEKEE (reference sequence). Deletions cut 4 bases from V and 6 bases from J, with 17 bases between. CDR3 loop: CASSGTVDKPEQYF. CDR3 coding DNA: TGTGCCAGCAGCGGAACGGTGGACAAACCCGAGCAGTACTTC.

This clonotype was seen only a few times. The chain combines TRBV11-3 with TRBJ2-2; the D gene is possibly TRBD1 (5 bases). V lost 5 bases and J 5 bases, leaving 12 bases between the germline ends. CDR3 length: 14 amino acids. Per germline, CDR1 SGHNT and CDR2 YENEEA. DNA of the CDR3: TGTGCCAGCAGCCCACGCAGGGAAACCGGGGAGCTGTTTTTT. Its translation: CASSPRRETGELFF. Full variable domain (missing parts from reference TRBV11-3 and TRBJ2-2): EAGVVQSPRYKIIEKKQPVAFWCNPISGHNTLYWYLQNLGQGPELLIRYENEEAVDDSQLPKDRFSAERLKGVDSTLKIQPAELGDSAVYLCASSPRRETGELFFGEGSRLTVL.

This clonotype has only a few counts. The chain couples TRBV15 to TRBJ1-6; TRBD1 agrees at 7 bases. With V trimmed by 4 bases and J by 9 bases, 3 bases remained unmatched. CDR1 and CDR2 from the germline V gene are LNHNV and YYDKDF (reference sequence). CDR3 size: 13 residues. The CDR3 DNA sequence: TGTGCCACCAGCAACAGGGGCGGTTCACCCCTCCACTTT. It encodes CATSNRGGSPLHF.

This clonotype was recorded a few times. The chain employs TRBV3-1 and TRBJ2-5, with 8 bases aligning to TRBD2. CDR1 and CDR2 (germline): LGHDT, YNNKEL (reference sequence). CDR3 size: 15 residues. With 1 base clipped from V and 2 bases from J, the junction kept 3 bases outside the gene matches. CDR3 in DNA: TGTGCCAGCAGCCAAGGACTAGCGATACAAGAGACCCAGTACTTC. This sequence encodes CASSQGLAIQETQYF.

The chain employs TRBV7-9 and TRBJ2-7, with 8 bases aligning to TRBD1. Unmatched junction bases numbered 6, after V lost 8 bases and J lost 3 bases. Germline lookup yields CDR1 SEHNR and CDR2 FQNEAQ (reference sequence). The CDR3 is made up of 13 amino acids. The DNA for the CDR3 is TGTGCCAGCGGGGGACAGGTGCGCTACGAGCAGTACTTC. Its translation: CASGGQVRYEQYF. The variable domain in full, completed from reference TRBV7-9 and TRBJ2-7, reads DTGVSQNPRHKITKRGQNVTFRCDPISEHNRLYWYRQTLGQGPEFLTYFQNEAQLEKSRLLSDRFSAERPKGSFSTLEIQRTEQGDSAMYLCASGGQVRYEQYFGPGTRLTVT.